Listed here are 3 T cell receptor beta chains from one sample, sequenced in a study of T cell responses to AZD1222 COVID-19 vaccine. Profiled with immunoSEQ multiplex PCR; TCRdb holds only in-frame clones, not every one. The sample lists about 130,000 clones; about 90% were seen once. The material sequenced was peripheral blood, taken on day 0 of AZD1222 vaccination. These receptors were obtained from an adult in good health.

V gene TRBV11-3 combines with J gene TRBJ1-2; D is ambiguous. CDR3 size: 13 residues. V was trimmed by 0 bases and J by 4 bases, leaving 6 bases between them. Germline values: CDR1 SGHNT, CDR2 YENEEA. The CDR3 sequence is CASSLDRIYGYTF. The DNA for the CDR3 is TGTGCCAGCAGCTTAGATCGGATCTATGGCTACACCTTC. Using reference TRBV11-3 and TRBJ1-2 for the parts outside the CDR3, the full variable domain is EAGVVQSPRYKIIEKKQPVAFWCNPISGHNTLYWYLQNLGQGPELLIRYENEEAVDDSQLPKDRFSAERLKGVDSTLKIQPAELGDSAVYLCASSLDRIYGYTFGSGTRLTVV.

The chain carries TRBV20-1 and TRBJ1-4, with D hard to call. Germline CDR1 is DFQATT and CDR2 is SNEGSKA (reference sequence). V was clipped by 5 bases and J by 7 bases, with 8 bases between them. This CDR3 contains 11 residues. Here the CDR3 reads CSALRVEKLFF. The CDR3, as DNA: TGCAGTGCTCTGCGAGTTGAAAAACTGTTTTTT.

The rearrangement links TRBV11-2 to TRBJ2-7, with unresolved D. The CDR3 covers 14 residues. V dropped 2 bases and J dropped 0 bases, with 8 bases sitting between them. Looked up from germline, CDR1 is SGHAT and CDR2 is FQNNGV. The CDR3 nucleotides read TGTGCCAGCAGCTTATCAGGCAACTCCTACGAGCAGTACTTC. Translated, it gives CASSLSGNSYEQYF.